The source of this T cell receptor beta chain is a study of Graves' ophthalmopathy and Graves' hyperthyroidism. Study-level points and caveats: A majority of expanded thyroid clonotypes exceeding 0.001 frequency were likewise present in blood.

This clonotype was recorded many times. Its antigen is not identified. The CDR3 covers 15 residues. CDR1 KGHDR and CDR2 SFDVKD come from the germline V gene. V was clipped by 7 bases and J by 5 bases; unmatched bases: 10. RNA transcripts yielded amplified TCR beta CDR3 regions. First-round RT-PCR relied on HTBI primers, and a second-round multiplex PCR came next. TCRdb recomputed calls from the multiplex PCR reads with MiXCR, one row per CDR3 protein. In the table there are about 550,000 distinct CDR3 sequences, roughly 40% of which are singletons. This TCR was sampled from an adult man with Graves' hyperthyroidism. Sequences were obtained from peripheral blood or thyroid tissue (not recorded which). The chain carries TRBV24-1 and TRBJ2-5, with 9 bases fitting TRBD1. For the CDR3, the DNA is TGTGCCACCAGCGTTTCGGGGACAGGGTGGGAGACCCAGTACTTC. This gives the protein CATSVSGTGWETQYF.